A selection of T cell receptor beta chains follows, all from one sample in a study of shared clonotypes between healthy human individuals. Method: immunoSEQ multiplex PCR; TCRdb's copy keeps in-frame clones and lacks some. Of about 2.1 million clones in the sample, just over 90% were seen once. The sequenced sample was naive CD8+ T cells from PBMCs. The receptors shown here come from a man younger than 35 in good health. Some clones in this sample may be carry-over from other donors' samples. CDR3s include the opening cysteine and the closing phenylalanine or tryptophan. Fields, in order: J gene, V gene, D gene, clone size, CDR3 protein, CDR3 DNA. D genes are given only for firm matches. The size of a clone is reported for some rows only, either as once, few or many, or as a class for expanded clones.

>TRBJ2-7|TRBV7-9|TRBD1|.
CASILGQGTSYEQYF
TGTGCCAGCATCTTAGGACAGGGAACGTCCTACGAGCAGTACTTC
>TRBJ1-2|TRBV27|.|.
CASSSNSLNYYGYTF
TGTGCCAGCAGTTCCAACTCCTTGAACTACTATGGCTACACCTTC
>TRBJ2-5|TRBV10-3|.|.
CAISESGGRERSETQYF
TGTGCCATCAGTGAGTCGGGGGGGCGGGAGAGGAGTGAGACCCAGTACTTC
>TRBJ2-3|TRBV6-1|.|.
CASNPARSTDTQYF
TGTGCCAGCAATCCAGCGCGAAGCACAGATACGCAGTATTTT
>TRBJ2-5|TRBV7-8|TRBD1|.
CASSPRDRGRETQYF
TGTGCCAGCAGCCCCCGGGACAGGGGTAGGGAGACCCAGTACTTC
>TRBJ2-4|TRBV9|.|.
CASSVSGLAKNIQYF
TGTGCCAGCAGCGTCTCGGGACTAGCCAAAAACATTCAGTACTTC
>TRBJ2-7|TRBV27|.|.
CASSLTGSVEEQYF
TGTGCCAGCAGTTTAACAGGGTCAGTGGAGGAGCAGTACTTC
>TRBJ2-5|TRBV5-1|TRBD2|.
CASSPFPASGSGRFETQYF
TGCGCCAGCAGCCCATTTCCTGCCTCGGGTAGCGGGAGGTTCGAGACCCAGTACTTC
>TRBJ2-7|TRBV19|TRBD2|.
CASSIYLAGGYEQYF
TGTGCCAGTAGTATCTATCTAGCGGGAGGCTACGAGCAGTACTTC
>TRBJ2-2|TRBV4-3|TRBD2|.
CASSPGLAANTGELFF
TGCGCCAGCAGCCCCGGACTAGCGGCGAACACCGGGGAGCTGTTTTTT
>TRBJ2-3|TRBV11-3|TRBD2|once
CASSLGPGLSPTDTQYF
TGTGCCAGCAGCTTAGGTCCGGGACTAAGCCCAACAGATACGCAGTATTTT
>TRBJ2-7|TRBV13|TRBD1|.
CASSTHSGQGAYEQYF
TGTGCCAGCAGCACCCATTCTGGACAGGGCGCCTACGAGCAGTACTTC
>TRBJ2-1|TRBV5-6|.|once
CASSLEGGLAAYNEQFF
TGTGCCAGCAGCTTGGAGGGGGGTCTAGCGGCCTACAATGAGCAGTTCTTC
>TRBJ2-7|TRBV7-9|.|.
CASRPGVSEQYF
TGTGCCAGCAGACCAGGTGTCTCCGAGCAGTACTTC
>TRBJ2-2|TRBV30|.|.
CACRTGELFF
TGTGCCTGCCGAACCGGGGAGCTGTTTTTT
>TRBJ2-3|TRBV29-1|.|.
CSVDHETQYF
TGCAGCGTTGACCACGAAACGCAGTATTTT
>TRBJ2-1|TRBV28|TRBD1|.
CASSLWDRGSNEQFF
TGTGCCAGCAGTTTGTGGGACAGGGGGTCTAATGAGCAGTTCTTC
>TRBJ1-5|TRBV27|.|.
CASSLGGQPQHF
TGTGCCAGCAGTTTAGGGGGGCAGCCCCAGCATTTT
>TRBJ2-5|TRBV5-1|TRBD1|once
CASSPDGTGKYQETQYF
TGCGCCAGCAGCCCGGATGGGACAGGGAAGTACCAAGAGACCCAGTACTTC
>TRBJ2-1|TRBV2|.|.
CASSGGEQFF
TGTGCCAGCAGTGGGGGGGAGCAGTTCTTC